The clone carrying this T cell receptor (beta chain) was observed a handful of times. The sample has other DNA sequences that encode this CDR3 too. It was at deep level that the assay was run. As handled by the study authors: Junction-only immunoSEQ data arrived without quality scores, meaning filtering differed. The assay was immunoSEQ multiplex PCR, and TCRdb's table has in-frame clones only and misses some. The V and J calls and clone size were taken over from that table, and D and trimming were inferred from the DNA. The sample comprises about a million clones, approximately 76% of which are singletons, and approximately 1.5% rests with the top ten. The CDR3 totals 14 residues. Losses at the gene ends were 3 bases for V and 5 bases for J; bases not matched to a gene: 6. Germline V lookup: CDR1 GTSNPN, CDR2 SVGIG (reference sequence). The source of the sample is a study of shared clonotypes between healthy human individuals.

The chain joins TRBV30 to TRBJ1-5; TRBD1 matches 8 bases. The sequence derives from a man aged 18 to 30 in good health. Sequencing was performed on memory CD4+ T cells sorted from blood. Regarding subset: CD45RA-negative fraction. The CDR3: CAWSGGQGDQPQHF. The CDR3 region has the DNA TGTGCCTGGAGCGGAGGACAGGGAGATCAGCCCCAGCATTTT.